Given below is one T cell receptor (beta chain) in context. Trimming cost V 6 bases and J 11 bases; bases outside gene matches: 5. Germline V lookup: CDR1 DFQATT, CDR2 SNEGSKA (reference sequence). This CDR3 spans 12 amino acids. The sample belongs to a study of blood T cells in healthy people across ages. Together with a sample-barcoded 5' primer, a J-beta primer mix was included in a second PCR lasting roughly 6 to 12 cycles. Each CDR3 protein gets one entry after TCRdb re-called the 5' RACE reads with MiXCR. The repertoire includes about 720,000 distinct CDR3 sequences, 20% to 25% of them detected once, and under 4% sits in the top ten. The same sample was also studied in work on T cells of mothers and their children.

Material: blood. The V and J genes are TRBV20-1 and TRBJ1-5; TRBD1 matches 12 bases. The receptor was derived from a boy between 5 and 17 years old in good health. The chain's CDR3 is CSAGQGATAQHF. The CDR3, as DNA: TGCAGTGCGGGACAGGGGGCAACGGCCCAGCATTTT.